The clone carrying this TCR beta chain has only a few counts. Its antigen is currently unknown. Sample treatment: over 15 received Ad26.COV2.S at low or high dose, single or two shots; about five received placebo; per-sample allocation not given. The study sampled participants on day 63 after the first vaccine or placebo injection. Whoever gave the sample was an adult aged 18-55 years in Boston. This specimen comes from a study of Ad26.COV2.S vaccination and SARS-CoV-2 variants. The overall study: The vaccine Ad26.COV2.S was put into the muscle once, or twice with 56 days between. Whole-study results and caveats: Across vaccine and placebo recipients, the breadth of non-spike TCRs was similar. Spike-specific TCR breadth in vaccine recipients exceeded that seen in placebo recipients.

The method was immunoSEQ multiplex PCR; TCRdb's version includes in-frame clones alone and lacks a portion of them. The sample contains approximately 400,000 clones, 83% of which appear only once. The sequence derives from a person aged 18-60 years who received the Ad26.COV2.S COVID-19 vaccine or a placebo. The material was peripheral blood, obtained in a trial of Ad26.COV2.S vaccine versus placebo.

Written as DNA, the CDR3 is TGTGCCAGCAGCAAGGGCAACTATGGCTACACCTTC. Translated: CASSKGNYGYTF. The chain uses TRBV11-1 and TRBJ1-2; no firm D call. Trimming removed 5 bases from V and 2 bases from J, with 6 bases in between. This CDR3 is 12 amino acids long. From germline, CDR1 is SGHAT and CDR2 FQDESV (reference sequence).